This T cell receptor beta chain is drawn from a study of PD-1 blockade in mismatch repair-deficient tumors. Measured with immunoSEQ multiplex PCR; TCRdb has only the in-frame clones, and not every one. Here the sample spans just under 80,000 clones, approximately 80% being singletons. V trimming: 4 bases; J trimming: 2 bases; junction bases outside the gene matches: 6. CDR1 and CDR2 from the germline V gene are MNHEY and SVGAGI. The CDR3 has 16 residues. The sequenced sample was peripheral blood, obtained 44 weeks after starting pembrolizumab. The sequence was obtained from an adult with mismatch repair-deficient cancer. The genes are TRBV6-5 and TRBJ1-5; TRBD1 matches at 9 bases. CDR3 in amino acids: CASSSGQGLGNQPQHF. CDR3 in DNA: TGTGCCAGCAGTTCGGGACAGGGTCTGGGCAATCAGCCCCAGCATTTT.